The table lists the clone carrying this T cell receptor (beta chain) with a count of one. This entry is derived from a study of blood T cell repertoires in COVID-19. Study background: The analysed material was cDNA or gDNA that came from T cells, B-cell-depleted T cells, or PBMCs.

Trimming stripped 5 bases from V and 0 bases from J, with 23 bases between. The CDR3 runs 18 residues. Germline assignment: CDR1 MNHNY and CDR2 SVGAGI (reference sequence). TCRdb's copy holds only in-frame clones and misses some; the assay was immunoSEQ multiplex PCR. The sample consists of some 68,000 clones, less than 95% of them appearing once. The sequenced sample was peripheral blood. This clonotype was obtained from a man aged 50-59 years with COVID-19, enrolled during active disease. V usage is TRBV6-6 and J usage is TRBJ2-7, with a possible D match to TRBD2 (6 bases). This CDR3 reads CASSPFPSRRGSSYEQYF. CDR3 coding DNA: TGTGCCAGCAGTCCCTTCCCGTCCAGGAGGGGTAGCTCCTACGAGCAGTACTTC.